This T cell receptor (beta chain) emerged from a study of beta chain features in type 1 diabetes. Study-wide findings and caveats: Across all four CD4+ subsets, people with type 1 diabetes showed modestly shorter TCRB CDR3s. PCR might preferentially amplify shorter templates, equally in patients and controls. Cells that show high TCR expression could be over-represented by cDNA sequencing.

Reverse transcribing all isolated RNA meant expressed TCRB transcripts were sequenced. Only in-frame clones appear in the TCRdb table, and some are missing; sequencing was by immunoSEQ multiplex PCR. This table holds 300,000 to 400,000 clones, 11% found once. One heparinised blood draw averaging around 0.12 L was given by each donor. For this clone: Its specificity is unknown.

This CDR3 contains 17 residues. V lost 4 bases to trimming and J lost 4 bases, with 24 bases between them. CDR1 and CDR2 from the germline V gene are SGDLS and YYNGEE. The chain uses TRBV9 and TRBJ2-7; TRBD2 might be the D (6 bases). The receptor was isolated from a woman in her twenties or thirties in good health. Sequenced material: naive CD4+ T cells from blood. The CDR3 bases are TGTGCCAGCAGCCCAGGAGGACGGGGGACCCAACTTTACGAGCAGTACTTC. Its translation is CASSPGGRGTQLYEQYF. Full variable domain (remainder filled in from reference TRBV9 and TRBJ2-7): DSGVTQTPKHLITATGQRVTLRCSPRSGDLSVYWYQQSLDQGLQFLIQYYNGEERAKGNILERFSAQQFPDLHSELNLSSLELGDSALYFCASSPGGRGTQLYEQYFGPGTRLTVT.